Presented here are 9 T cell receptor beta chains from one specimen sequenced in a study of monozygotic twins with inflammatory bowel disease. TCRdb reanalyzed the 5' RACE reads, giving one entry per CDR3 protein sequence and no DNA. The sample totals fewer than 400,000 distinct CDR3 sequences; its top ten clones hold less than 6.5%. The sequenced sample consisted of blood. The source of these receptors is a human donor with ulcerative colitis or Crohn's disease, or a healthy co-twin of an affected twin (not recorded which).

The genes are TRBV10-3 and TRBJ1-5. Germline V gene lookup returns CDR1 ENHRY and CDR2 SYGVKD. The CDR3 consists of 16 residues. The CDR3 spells CAISESQVYSNQPQHF.

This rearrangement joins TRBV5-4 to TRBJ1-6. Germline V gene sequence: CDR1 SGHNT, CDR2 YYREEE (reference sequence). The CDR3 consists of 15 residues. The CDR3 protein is CASSLRQDPNSPLHF.

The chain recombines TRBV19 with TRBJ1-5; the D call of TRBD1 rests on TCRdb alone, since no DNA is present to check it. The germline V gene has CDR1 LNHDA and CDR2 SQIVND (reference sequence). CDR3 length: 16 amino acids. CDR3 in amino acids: CACRGGGLTGNQPQHF.

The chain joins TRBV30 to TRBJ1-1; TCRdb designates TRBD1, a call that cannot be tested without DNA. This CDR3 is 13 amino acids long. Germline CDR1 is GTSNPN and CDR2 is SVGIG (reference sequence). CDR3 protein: CAWSRPRGTEAFF.

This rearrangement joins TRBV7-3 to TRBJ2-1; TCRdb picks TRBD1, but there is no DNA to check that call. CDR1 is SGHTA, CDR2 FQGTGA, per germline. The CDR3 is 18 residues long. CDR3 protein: CASSLTGRGLGSINEQFF. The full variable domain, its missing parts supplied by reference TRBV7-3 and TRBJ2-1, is GAGVSQTPSNKVTEKGKYVELRCDPISGHTALYWYRQSLGQGPEFLIYFQGTGAADDSGLPNDRFFAVRPEGSVSTLKIQRTERGDSAVYLCASSLTGRGLGSINEQFFGPGTRLTVL.

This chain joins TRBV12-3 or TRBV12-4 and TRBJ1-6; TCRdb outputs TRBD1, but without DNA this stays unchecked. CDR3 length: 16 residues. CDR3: CASSRGGTGSGSPLHF.

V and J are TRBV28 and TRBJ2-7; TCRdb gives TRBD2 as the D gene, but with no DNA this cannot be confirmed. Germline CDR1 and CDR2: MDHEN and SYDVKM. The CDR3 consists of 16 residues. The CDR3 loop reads CASSLFARLETHEQYF.

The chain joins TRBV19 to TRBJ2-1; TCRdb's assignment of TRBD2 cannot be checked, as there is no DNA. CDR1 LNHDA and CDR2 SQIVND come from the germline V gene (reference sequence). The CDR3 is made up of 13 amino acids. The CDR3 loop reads CASSLGLAGVGFF.

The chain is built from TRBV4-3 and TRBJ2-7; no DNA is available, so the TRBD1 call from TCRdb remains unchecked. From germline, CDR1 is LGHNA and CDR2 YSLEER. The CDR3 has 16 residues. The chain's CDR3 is CASSQDWDGSYYEQYF.